The 18 T cell receptor beta chains below come from one sample, sequenced in a study of blood T cell repertoires in COVID-19. Using immunoSEQ multiplex PCR, the repertoire was profiled, and TCRdb retains in-frame clones only, with some absent. The sample holds roughly 180,000 clones; approximately 83% are singletons and the top ten take roughly 8.2%. Sequencing input: peripheral blood. The receptor source for this set is a man aged 60 to 75 with acute or convalescent COVID-19.

The chain carries TRBV7-3 and TRBJ1-5, with 7 bases matching TRBD1. The CDR3 contains 13 residues. Germline-derived CDR1 and CDR2 are SGHTA and FQGTGA. The V segment lost 4 bases and the J segment 4 bases; nucleotides outside the gene matches: 1. CDR3 nucleotide sequence: TGTGCCAGCAGCTCACAGGGGAATCAGCCCCAGCATTTT. It encodes CASSSQGNQPQHF.

The rearrangement uses TRBV27 and TRBJ1-2; D not certain. There are 13 residues in the CDR3. Germline V gene lookup returns CDR1 MNHEY and CDR2 SMNVEV (reference sequence). V was clipped by 5 bases and J by 1 base, with 8 bases between them. CDR3 coding DNA: TGTGCCAGCAGTACCACAAGTAACTATGGCTACACCTTC. This codes for CASSTTSNYGYTF.

This clone has just one count. J is TRBJ2-1 and V is TRBV5-4, with D maybe TRBD2 (6 bases). Germline CDR1 SGHNT, CDR2 YYREEE (reference sequence). The CDR3 loop spans 14 amino acids. V lost 6 bases, J lost 1 base, and 11 bases lay in between. CDR3 sequence reads: CASNIRGSYNEQFF. The CDR3 nucleotides read TGTGCCAGCAATATTCGGGGGTCCTACAATGAGCAGTTCTTC.

This sequence joins TRBV9 and TRBJ1-4, with D perhaps matching TRBD1 (5 bases). Germline loops: CDR1 SGDLS, CDR2 YYNGEE. The CDR3 runs 16 residues. V shed 0 bases and J shed 4 bases, with 13 bases lying between them. The CDR3 sequence is CASSVGGSSFNEKLFF. CDR3 nucleotide sequence: TGTGCCAGCAGCGTAGGGGGCAGCAGCTTTAATGAAAAACTGTTTTTT.

The chain recombines TRBV7-3 with TRBJ2-1; possibly TRBD2 for D (6 bases). The CDR3 sequence is 17 residues long. Trimming shortened V by 0 bases and J by 0 bases, and 12 bases separated the two germline ends. Germline V lookup: CDR1 SGHTA, CDR2 FQGTGA. The CDR3 sequence: CASSLTNQGGSYNEQFF. CDR3 DNA sequence: TGTGCCAGCAGCTTAACGAACCAGGGAGGCTCCTACAATGAGCAGTTCTTC.

This clone has more than one count but fewer than ten. The J gene is TRBJ2-7, the V gene TRBV30, with D possibly matching TRBD1 (6 bases). From germline, CDR1 is GTSNPN and CDR2 SVGIG (reference sequence). The CDR3 has 12 amino acids. V was clipped by 3 bases and J by 3 bases, with 9 bases between them. The DNA for the CDR3 is TGTGCCTGGAGGGCAGGGGTCTACGAGCAGTACTTC. Translation: CAWRAGVYEQYF.

The gene calls are TRBV5-1 and TRBJ1-2; 8 bases align to TRBD1. J was trimmed by 8 bases and V by 1 base; bases with no gene match: 4. The germline V gene has CDR1 SGHRS and CDR2 YFSETQ. The CDR3 covers 13 residues. In nucleotides, the CDR3 is TGCGCCAGCAGCTTGTCCCGGGACAGGGGCTACACCTTC. It is translated as CASSLSRDRGYTF.

This chain uses TRBV6-5 with TRBJ2-3; TRBD1 aligns across 8 bases. V was pared by 0 bases and J by 8 bases, with 10 bases of the junction left unmatched. The V gene's germline CDR1 is MNHEY and CDR2 SVGAGI. This CDR3 region has 16 residues. CDR3 residues: CASSYSMQGAPATQYF. CDR3 DNA: TGTGCCAGCAGTTACTCGATGCAGGGGGCGCCGGCTACGCAGTATTTT.

The rearrangement uses TRBV28 and TRBJ1-5, with 7 bases aligning to TRBD1. Germline V CDR1 and CDR2: MDHEN, SYDVKM. With V trimmed by 6 bases and J by 4 bases, 9 bases remained unmatched. The CDR3 totals 15 residues. The CDR3 nucleotides read TGTGCCAGCAGACTGGAGGGGGCATGGAATCAGCCCCAGCATTTT. This sequence encodes CASRLEGAWNQPQHF.

V and J are TRBV14 and TRBJ1-2; D is ambiguous. The germline V gene encodes CDR1 SGHDN and CDR2 FVKESK. CDR3 length: 16 amino acids. Trimming left V 1 base short and J 4 bases short, with 16 bases between. Here the CDR3 DNA reads TGTGCCAGCAGCCAAGGGGTCGCCAGGTACGGCTATGGCTACACCTTC. Translated: CASSQGVARYGYGYTF.

This chain uses TRBV20-1 with TRBJ1-4; D remains unclear. Germline values: CDR1 DFQATT, CDR2 SNEGSKA (reference sequence). This CDR3 region has 11 residues. Trimming took 2 bases from V and 8 from J, leaving 6 bases between them. CDR3 nucleotide sequence: TGCAGTGCTAGACGAGAGGAAAAACTGTTTTTT. It is translated as CSARREEKLFF.

This rearrangement joins TRBV7-6 to TRBJ2-2; 13 bases are a match to TRBD2. The CDR3 spans 17 residues. Per the germline V gene, CDR1 is SGHVS and CDR2 is FNYEAQ. J gave up 7 bases and V 5 bases, and 10 bases lay outside the gene matches. The CDR3, as DNA: TGTGCCAGCAGCCCCCGCGGACTAGCGGGAGCTGGCGGGGAGCTGTTTTTT. This sequence encodes CASSPRGLAGAGGELFF.

The chain's CDR3 is CASSLARGQSNEQFF. The CDR3 DNA reads as TGTGCCAGCAGCTTAGCGCGAGGGCAGTCCAATGAGCAGTTCTTC. The gene calls are TRBV7-3 and TRBJ2-1, with a weak D call TRBD2 (5 bases). The V and J ends lost 2 bases and 6 bases respectively, with 14 bases between them. Germline assignment: CDR1 SGHTA and CDR2 FQGTGA. CDR3 size: 15 residues.

The chain is built from TRBV7-8 and TRBJ2-3, with D possibly TRBD1 on 5 matching bases. The CDR3 totals 15 residues. Trimming took 5 bases from V and 3 from J, leaving 15 bases between them. CDR1 SGHVS and CDR2 FQNEAQ come from the germline V gene. The CDR3 coding sequence is TGTGCCAGCAGCCCAAGGGGATATCGGACAGATACGCAGTATTTT. Protein: CASSPRGYRTDTQYF.

The sample holds one count of this clone. The J gene is TRBJ2-2, the V gene TRBV5-4; D gene ambiguous. CDR1 is SGHNT, CDR2 YYREEE, per germline (reference sequence). V was shortened by 1 base and J by 6 bases, with 7 bases between the two germline ends. The CDR3 runs to 13 residues. This chain's CDR3 is CASSLPGPGELFF. The CDR3 DNA is TGTGCCAGCAGCTTGCCCGGTCCCGGGGAGCTGTTTTTT.

For the CDR3, the DNA is TGCGCCAGCAGCTTGGGTGGCCCCCCTGGGGCCGAAAAACTGTTTTTT. The encoded protein is CASSLGGPPGAEKLFF. The chain is built from TRBV5-1 and TRBJ1-4; a possible D gene is TRBD1 (5 bases). The ends were cut back, 0 bases at V and 8 bases at J, with 17 bases in the middle. Germline-derived CDR1 and CDR2 are SGHRS and YFSETQ. The CDR3 is 16 residues long.

The chain recombines TRBV5-1 with TRBJ1-1; 7 nucleotides agree with TRBD1. Per germline, CDR1 SGHRS and CDR2 YFSETQ. J gave up 5 bases and V 4 bases, and 11 bases lay outside the gene matches. CDR3 length: 15 residues. The DNA for the CDR3 is TGCGCCAGCAGCGACGCCTCAGGGGGGTTTACTGAAGCTTTCTTT. Protein sequence: CASSDASGGFTEAFF. The entire variable domain, with the rest obtained from reference TRBV5-1 and TRBJ1-1, is as follows: KAGVTQTPRYLIKTRGQQVTLSCSPISGHRSVSWYQQTPGQGLQFLFEYFSETQRNKGNFPGRFSGRQFSNSRSEMNVSTLELGDSALYLCASSDASGGFTEAFFGQGTRLTVV.

The chain links TRBV28 to TRBJ1-2, with D perhaps matching TRBD1 (6 bases). Trimming cost V 5 bases and J 2 bases, with 12 bases left between them. CDR1 is MDHEN, CDR2 SYDVKM, per germline. The CDR3 extends over 14 amino acids. CDR3 coding DNA: TGTGCCAGCAGTGACGGACAGCGGAACTATGGCTACACCTTC. It encodes CASSDGQRNYGYTF.